This T cell receptor (beta chain) was sequenced in a study of blood T cell repertoires in COVID-19. Overall study: Sites across the United States, Italy and Spain contributed samples from acute and convalescent COVID-19. The analysed material was cDNA or gDNA that came from T cells, B-cell-depleted T cells, or PBMCs.

CDR3 length: 14 residues. Germline V CDR1 and CDR2: SGHRS, YFSETQ. V was pared by 0 bases and J by 6 bases, with 12 bases between. Source study methods: Scientists estimated how many nucleated cells there were by amplifying reference gene primers. Clones were read by immunoSEQ multiplex PCR, and TCRdb kept only the in-frame ones, dropping some. V and J calls and clone size are those listed in that table; D and trimming were worked out from the DNA. The sample has roughly 32,000 clones; about 89% are singletons. What was sequenced was peripheral blood. This receptor was taken from a man aged 55 to 69 with acute or convalescent COVID-19. The chain is built from TRBV5-1 and TRBJ1-1; weak D call: TRBD1 (6 bases). CDR3: CASSLDRVRPEAFF. In DNA, the CDR3 is TGCGCCAGCAGCTTGGACAGGGTACGGCCTGAAGCTTTCTTT.